This entry describes one T cell receptor beta chain. This CDR3 is also generated by other DNA sequences in the sample. This sample is part of a study of blood T cell repertoires in COVID-19. The wider study: T cells, B-cell-depleted T cells, or PBMCs supplied cDNA or gDNA.

This CDR3 region has 12 residues. V was pared by 0 bases and J by 4 bases, with 4 bases between. Germline assignment: CDR1 MNHEY and CDR2 SVGEGT. Clones were read by immunoSEQ multiplex PCR, and TCRdb kept only the in-frame ones, dropping some. The sample includes about 49,000 clones, 80% to 85% seen only once; the top ten take 20% to 25%. This sequence originates from an elderly woman with COVID-19, enrolled during active disease. The sample was peripheral blood. V is TRBV6-2 or TRBV6-3 and J is TRBJ2-7; D is uncertain. The CDR3 sequence: CASSYSSYEQYF. The DNA for the CDR3 is TGTGCCAGCAGTTACTCTAGTTACGAGCAGTACTTC.